Following are 8 T cell receptor beta chains from one sample sequenced in a study of T cells in Graves' hyperthyroidism and ophthalmopathy. There were TCR beta CDR3 regions amplified from RNA transcripts. TCR CDR3 underwent first-round RT-PCR with the HTBI primer set. Via MiXCR, TCRdb re-called the multiplex PCR reads, giving one row per CDR3 protein. Of about 570,000 distinct CDR3 sequences in the sample, 46% were seen once. Sequencing input: peripheral blood or thyroid tissue (not recorded which). These receptors were collected from an adult woman with Graves' disease, either hyperthyroidism or ophthalmopathy (not recorded which).

The V call is TRBV20-1, the J call TRBJ1-3; 8 nucleotides match TRBD1. V dropped 3 bases and J dropped 15; count of bases not matched to a gene: 10. CDR1 DFQATT and CDR2 SNEGSKA come from the germline V gene (reference sequence). The CDR3 is made up of 12 amino acids. CDR3 sequence (DNA): TGCAGTGCTAGTCCTGGGGACAGGATAGGATATTTT. Its translation: CSASPGDRIGYF.

In this sample, this clonotype turned up a few times. V is TRBV7-8 and J is TRBJ2-6, with 8 positions matching TRBD1. From germline, CDR1 is SGHVS and CDR2 FQNEAQ. The CDR3 extends over 19 amino acids. Unmatched junction bases numbered 10, after V lost 0 bases and J lost 3 bases. CDR3 nucleotides: TGTGCCAGCAGCTTAGCGGTGCCAGGGGGCGCCGGTGGGGCCAACGTCCTGACTTTC. It yields the protein CASSLAVPGGAGGANVLTF.

The CDR3 loop is CASSERGFVQYF. The DNA of the CDR3 is TGTGCCAGCAGTGAAAGGGGGTTTGTTCAGTACTTC. This chain connects TRBV2 to TRBJ2-4, with a tentative D call TRBD1 (6 bases). Germline CDR1 SNHLY, CDR2 FYNNEI. V was shortened by 2 bases and J by 11 bases, with 10 bases between the two germline ends. This CDR3 is built from 12 residues.

The V call is TRBV7-3, the J call TRBJ1-2; D gene uncertain. This CDR3 contains 10 residues. V was trimmed by 4 bases and J by 7 bases, leaving 4 bases between them. CDR1 is SGHTA and CDR2 is FQGTGA in the germline V gene. This chain's CDR3 is CASSCCGYTF. CDR3 DNA: TGTGCCAGCAGCTGTTGTGGCTACACCTTC.

The rearrangement joins TRBV7-9 to TRBJ1-2; D gene ambiguous. Germline V CDR1 and CDR2: SEHNR, FQNEAQ (reference sequence). This CDR3 is built from 15 residues. V was pared by 1 base and J by 4 bases, with 13 bases between. The CDR3 nucleotides are TGTGCCAGCAGCTTAGATGGAAGGTCCACCTATGGCTACACCTTC. Translating gives CASSLDGRSTYGYTF.

J is TRBJ1-1 and V is TRBV7-2; tentative D call: TRBD1 (5 bases). This CDR3 comprises 12 residues. The V end was cut by 10 bases, the J end by 1 base, with 10 bases between. Germline CDR1 reads SGHTA; CDR2 reads FQGNSA. The CDR3 is CATRQPNTEAFF. The CDR3 DNA is TGTGCCACCCGACAGCCGAACACTGAAGCTTTCTTT.

The J gene is TRBJ2-3, the V gene TRBV11-2; D remains ambiguous. CDR3 length: 13 residues. The V end was cut by 0 bases, the J end by 2 bases, with 3 bases between. Germline V lookup: CDR1 SGHAT, CDR2 FQNNGV. The CDR3 here is CASSLEFTDTQYF. In DNA, the CDR3 is TGTGCCAGCAGCTTAGAATTCACAGATACGCAGTATTTT.

This clonotype has ten or more counts. The chain combines TRBV7-3 with TRBJ2-7; D is undetermined. CDR3 size: 15 residues. The germline V gene encodes CDR1 SGHTA and CDR2 FQGTGA. V gave up 5 bases and J gave up 2 bases, with 16 bases separating them. The CDR3 here is CASSPRMDGPYEQYF. CDR3 coding DNA: TGTGCCAGCAGCCCGCGAATGGACGGACCCTACGAGCAGTACTTC.